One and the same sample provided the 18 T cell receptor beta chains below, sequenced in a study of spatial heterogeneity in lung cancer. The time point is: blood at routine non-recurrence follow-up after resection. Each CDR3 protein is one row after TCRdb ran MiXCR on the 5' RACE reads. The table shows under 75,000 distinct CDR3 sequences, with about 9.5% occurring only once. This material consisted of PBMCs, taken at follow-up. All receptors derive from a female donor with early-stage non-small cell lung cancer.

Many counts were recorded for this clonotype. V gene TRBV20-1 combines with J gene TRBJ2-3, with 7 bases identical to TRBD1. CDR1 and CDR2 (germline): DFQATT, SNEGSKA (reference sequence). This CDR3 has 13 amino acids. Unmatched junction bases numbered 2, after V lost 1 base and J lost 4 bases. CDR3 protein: CSARGGGSDTQYF. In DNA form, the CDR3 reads TGCAGTGCTAGAGGAGGGGGCTCAGATACGCAGTATTTT.

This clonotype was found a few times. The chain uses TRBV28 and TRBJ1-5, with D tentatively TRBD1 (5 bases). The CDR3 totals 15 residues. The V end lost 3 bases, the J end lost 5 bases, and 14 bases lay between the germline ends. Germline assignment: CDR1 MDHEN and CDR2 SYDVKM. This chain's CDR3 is CASSLGEDLHQPQHF. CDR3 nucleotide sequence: TGTGCCAGCAGTTTGGGGGAGGACTTGCATCAGCCCCAGCATTTT.

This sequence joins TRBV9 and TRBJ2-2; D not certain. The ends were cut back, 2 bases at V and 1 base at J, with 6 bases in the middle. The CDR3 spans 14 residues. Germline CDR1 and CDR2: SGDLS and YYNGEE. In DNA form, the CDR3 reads TGTGCCAGCAGCGTGGTCCAGAACACCGGGGAGCTGTTTTTT. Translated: CASSVVQNTGELFF.

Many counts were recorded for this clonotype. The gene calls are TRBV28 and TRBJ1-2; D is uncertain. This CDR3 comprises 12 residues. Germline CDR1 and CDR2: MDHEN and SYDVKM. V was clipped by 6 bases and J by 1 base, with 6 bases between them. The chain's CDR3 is CASRDRNYGYTF. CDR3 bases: TGTGCCAGCAGGGACCGTAACTATGGCTACACCTTC.

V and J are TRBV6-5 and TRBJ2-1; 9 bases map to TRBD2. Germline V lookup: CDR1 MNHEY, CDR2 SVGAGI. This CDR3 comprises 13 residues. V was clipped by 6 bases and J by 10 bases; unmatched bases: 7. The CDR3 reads CASSQGGRGEQFF. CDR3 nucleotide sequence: TGTGCCAGCAGCCAAGGCGGGAGGGGGGAGCAGTTCTTC.

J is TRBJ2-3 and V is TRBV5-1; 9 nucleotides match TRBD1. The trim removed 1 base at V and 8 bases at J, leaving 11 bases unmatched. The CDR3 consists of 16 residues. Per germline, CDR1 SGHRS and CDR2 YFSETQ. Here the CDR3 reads CASSLSLADRGGTQYF. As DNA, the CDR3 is TGCGCCAGCAGCTTGTCTCTAGCGGACAGGGGCGGTACGCAGTATTTT.

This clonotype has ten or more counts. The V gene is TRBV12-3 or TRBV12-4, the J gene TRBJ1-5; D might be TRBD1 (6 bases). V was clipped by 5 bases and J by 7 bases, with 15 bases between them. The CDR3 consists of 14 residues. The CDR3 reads CASSQQGTQQPQHF. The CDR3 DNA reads TGTGCCAGCAGTCAACAGGGAACACAGCAGCCCCAGCATTTT.

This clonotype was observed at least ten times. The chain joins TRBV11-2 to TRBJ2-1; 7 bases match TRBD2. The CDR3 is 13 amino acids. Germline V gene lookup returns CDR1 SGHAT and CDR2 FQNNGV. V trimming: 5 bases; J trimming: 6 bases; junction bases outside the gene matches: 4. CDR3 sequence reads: CASSVGLGNEQFF. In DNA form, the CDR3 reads TGTGCCAGCAGCGTCGGACTAGGCAATGAGCAGTTCTTC.

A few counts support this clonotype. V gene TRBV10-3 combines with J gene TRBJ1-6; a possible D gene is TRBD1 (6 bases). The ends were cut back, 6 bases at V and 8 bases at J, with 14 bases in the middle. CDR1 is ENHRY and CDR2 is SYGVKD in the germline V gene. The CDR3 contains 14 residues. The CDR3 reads CAISAREGDSPLHF. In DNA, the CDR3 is TGTGCCATCAGCGCGAGGGAGGGGGATTCACCCCTCCACTTT.

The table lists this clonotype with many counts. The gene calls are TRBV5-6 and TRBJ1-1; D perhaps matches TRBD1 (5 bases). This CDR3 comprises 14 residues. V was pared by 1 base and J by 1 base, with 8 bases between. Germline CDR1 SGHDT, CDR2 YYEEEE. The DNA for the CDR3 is TGTGCCAGCAGCTTGAGGGGAGGGAACACTGAAGCTTTCTTT. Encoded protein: CASSLRGGNTEAFF.

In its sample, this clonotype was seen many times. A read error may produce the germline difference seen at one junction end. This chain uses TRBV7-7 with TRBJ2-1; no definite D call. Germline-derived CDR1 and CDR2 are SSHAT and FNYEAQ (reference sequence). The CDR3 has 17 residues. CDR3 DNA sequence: TGTGCTAGCAGCTGGGTTGGGAAGGCCGGGTTTTACAATGAGCAGTTCTTC. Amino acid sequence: CASSWVGKAGFYNEQFF.

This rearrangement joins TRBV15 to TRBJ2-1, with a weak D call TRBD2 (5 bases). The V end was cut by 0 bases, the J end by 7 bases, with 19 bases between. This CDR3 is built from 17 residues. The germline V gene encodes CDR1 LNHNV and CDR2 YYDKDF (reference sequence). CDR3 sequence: CATSRDPSLVGGNEQFF. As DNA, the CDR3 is TGTGCCACCAGCAGAGACCCGTCTTTGGTGGGCGGGAATGAGCAGTTCTTC. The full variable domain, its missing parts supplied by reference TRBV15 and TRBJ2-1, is DAMVIQNPRYQVTQFGKPVTLSCSQTLNHNVMYWYQQKSSQAPKLLFHYYDKDFNNEADTPDNFQSRRPNTSFCFLDIRSPGLGDTAMYLCATSRDPSLVGGNEQFFGPGTRLTVL.

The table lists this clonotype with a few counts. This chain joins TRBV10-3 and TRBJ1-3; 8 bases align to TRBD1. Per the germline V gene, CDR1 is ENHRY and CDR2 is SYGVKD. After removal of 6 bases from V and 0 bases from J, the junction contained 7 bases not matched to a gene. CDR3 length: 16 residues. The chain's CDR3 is CAISGPGGSSGNTIYF. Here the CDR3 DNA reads TGTGCCATCAGCGGCCCAGGGGGCTCCTCTGGAAACACCATATATTTT.

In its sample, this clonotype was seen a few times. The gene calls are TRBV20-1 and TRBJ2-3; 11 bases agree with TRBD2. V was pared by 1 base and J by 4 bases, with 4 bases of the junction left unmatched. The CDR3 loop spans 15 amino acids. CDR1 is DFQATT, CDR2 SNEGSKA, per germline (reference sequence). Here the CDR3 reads CSARVAGGPADTQYF. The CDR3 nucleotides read TGCAGTGCTAGAGTAGCGGGAGGGCCGGCAGATACGCAGTATTTT.

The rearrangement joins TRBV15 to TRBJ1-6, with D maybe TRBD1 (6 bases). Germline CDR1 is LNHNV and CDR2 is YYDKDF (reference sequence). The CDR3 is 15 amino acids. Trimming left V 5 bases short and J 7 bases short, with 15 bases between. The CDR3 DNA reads TGTGCCACCAGCCCTCGACAGGCCGCAAATTCACCCCTCCACTTT. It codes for CATSPRQAANSPLHF.

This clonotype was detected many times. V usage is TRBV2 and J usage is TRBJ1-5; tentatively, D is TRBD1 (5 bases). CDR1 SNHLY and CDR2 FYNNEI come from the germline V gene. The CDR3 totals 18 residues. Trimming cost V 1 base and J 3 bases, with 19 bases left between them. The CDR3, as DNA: TGTGCCAGCAGTGAAGGATGGTCGGGACGAAGGACCAATCAGCCCCAGCATTTT. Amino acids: CASSEGWSGRRTNQPQHF.

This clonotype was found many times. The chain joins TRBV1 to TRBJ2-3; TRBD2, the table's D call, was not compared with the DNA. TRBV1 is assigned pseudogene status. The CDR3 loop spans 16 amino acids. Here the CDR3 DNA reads TGCACCAGCAGCCCTAGCGGGAATCCTAGCACAGATACGCAGTATTTT. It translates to CTSSPSGNPSTDTQYF.

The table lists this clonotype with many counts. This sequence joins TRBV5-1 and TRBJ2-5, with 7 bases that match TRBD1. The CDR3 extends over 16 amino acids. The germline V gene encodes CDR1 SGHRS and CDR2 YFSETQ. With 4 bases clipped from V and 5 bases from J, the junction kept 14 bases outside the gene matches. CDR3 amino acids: CASSPPYVTGMETQYF. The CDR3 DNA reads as TGCGCCAGCAGCCCTCCGTACGTGACAGGGATGGAGACCCAGTACTTC. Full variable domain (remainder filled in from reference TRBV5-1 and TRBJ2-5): KAGVTQTPRYLIKTRGQQVTLSCSPISGHRSVSWYQQTPGQGLQFLFEYFSETQRNKGNFPGRFSGRQFSNSRSEMNVSTLELGDSALYLCASSPPYVTGMETQYFGPGTRLLVL.